A single sample is the source of the 6 T cell receptor beta chains below, sequenced in a study of T cell repertoires in cytomegalovirus infection. TCRdb fed the reads into MiXCR, producing one record per CDR3 protein. The profile shows approximately 550,000 distinct CDR3 sequences, 16% of them singletons. The material sequenced was CD8+ T cells from PBMCs. All receptors derive from a human donor in good health (CMV status not recorded). Some clones in this sample may be carry-over from other donors' samples.

Ten or more counts support this clonotype. The chain is built from TRBV4-1 and TRBJ2-7; 9 bases map to TRBD1. CDR3 length: 18 amino acids. With V trimmed by 1 base and J by 0 bases, 10 bases remained unmatched. The germline gives CDR1 MGHRA, CDR2 YSYEKL. CDR3 coding DNA: TGCGCCAGCAGCCAAGGCCCTGTGGGGACAGGGAACTCCTACGAGCAGTACTTC. Translation: CASSQGPVGTGNSYEQYF.

The chain uses TRBV13 and TRBJ2-7; 10 bases are shared with TRBD1. Trimming at V came to 5 bases and at J to 0 bases, leaving 7 bases not matched to a gene. Germline V gene sequence: CDR1 PRHDT, CDR2 FYEKMQ (reference sequence). This CDR3 spans 16 amino acids. In DNA form, the CDR3 reads TGTGCCAGCAGCGCGACAGGGGGCGTTGGCTCCTACGAGCAGTACTTC. This encodes CASSATGGVGSYEQYF.

The chain uses TRBV27 and TRBJ2-6, with no clear D. CDR1 and CDR2 (germline): MNHEY, SMNVEV (reference sequence). The CDR3 is 14 residues long. Trimming shortened V by 5 bases and J by 0 bases, and 5 bases separated the two germline ends. Here the CDR3 DNA reads TGTGCCAGCAGTGGGATCTCTGGGGCCAACGTCCTGACTTTC. Translating it yields CASSGISGANVLTF.

Many counts were recorded for this clonotype. This chain joins TRBV7-8 and TRBJ2-2, with TRBD2 matching over 7 bases. This CDR3 is built from 15 residues. Germline-derived CDR1 and CDR2 are SGHVS and FQNEAQ. The ends lost 5 bases at V and 6 bases at J; junction bases unmatched: 9. The chain's CDR3 is CASSPLAMGSGELFF. The DNA of the CDR3 is TGTGCCAGCAGCCCACTAGCGATGGGATCCGGGGAGCTGTTTTTT.

This clonotype has a count of ten or more. This chain joins TRBV7-9 and TRBJ2-5; 8 nucleotides agree with TRBD2. V gave up 0 bases and J gave up 6 bases; unmatched junction bases: 6. Germline V gene lookup returns CDR1 SEHNR and CDR2 FQNEAQ (reference sequence). This CDR3 is 15 amino acids long. DNA of the CDR3: TGTGCCAGCAGCTTAGCTAGCGCGGGAGGAAAGACCCAGTACTTC. It encodes CASSLASAGGKTQYF.

This clonotype was found many times. The chain is built from TRBV6-6 and TRBJ1-2, with D perhaps matching TRBD1 (5 bases). V lost 4 bases and J lost 3, with 12 bases in between. This CDR3 contains 14 residues. Per germline, CDR1 MNHNY and CDR2 SVGAGI (reference sequence). Here the CDR3 DNA reads TGTGCCAGCAGTTTAACCGGGACTGACTATGGCTACACCTTC. Residues: CASSLTGTDYGYTF.